The next 9 T cell receptor beta chains were all read from a single sample in a study of blood T cell repertoires in COVID-19. TCRdb keeps only in-frame clones here, not all; method: immunoSEQ multiplex PCR. Among approximately 170,000 clones, approximately 91% were seen once, and the ten largest hold more than 0.75%. What was sequenced was PBMCs or T cells enriched from blood (not recorded which). The receptors were gathered from a woman younger than 30 who had recovered from COVID-19.

The chain recombines TRBV6-5 with TRBJ2-2; D is perhaps TRBD1 (6 bases). Looked up from germline, CDR1 is MNHEY and CDR2 is SVGAGI. The CDR3 spans 15 residues. V was pared by 7 bases and J by 2 bases, with 14 bases between. DNA of the CDR3: TGTGCCAGCACCTACAGGGCGGATAACACCGGGGAGCTGTTTTTT. Translated, it gives CASTYRADNTGELFF.

In its sample, this clone was seen once. The chain carries TRBV5-6 and TRBJ1-2; D is ambiguous. There are 13 residues in the CDR3. V lost 1 base, J lost 4 bases, and 8 bases lay in between. Germline lookup yields CDR1 SGHDT and CDR2 YYEEEE. This chain's CDR3 is CASSLSELYGYTF. The CDR3 coding sequence is TGTGCCAGCAGCTTGAGTGAACTCTATGGCTACACCTTC. The full variable domain, rest sourced from reference TRBV5-6 and TRBJ1-2, is DAGVTQSPTHLIKTRGQQVTLRCSPKSGHDTVSWYQQALGQGPQFIFQYYEEEERQRGNFPDRFSGHQFPNYSSELNVNALLLGDSALYLCASSLSELYGYTFGSGTRLTVV.

This clone has just one count. The rearrangement joins TRBV29-1 to TRBJ2-7; tentative D call: TRBD2 (7 bases). V lost 6 bases and J 2 bases, leaving 17 bases between the germline ends. This CDR3 comprises 14 residues. Germline CDR1 is SQVTM and CDR2 is ANQGSEA. CDR3 sequence: CSVARGALPYEQYF. The CDR3 DNA sequence: TGCAGCGTAGCACGGGGGGCACTTCCCTACGAGCAGTACTTC.

The CDR3, as DNA: TGTGCCAGCAGTGCCGGGAGGTACCAAGAGACCCAGTACTTC. Amino acids: CASSAGRYQETQYF. The chain uses TRBV2 and TRBJ2-5; TRBD2 matches 7 bases. The CDR3 consists of 14 residues. V was pared by 4 bases and J by 0 bases, with 2 bases of the junction left unmatched. Germline V gene data show CDR1 as SNHLY and CDR2 as FYNNEI.

This chain joins TRBV6-2 or TRBV6-3 and TRBJ2-3, with TRBD2 identical over 11 bases. Germline CDR1 MNHEY, CDR2 SVGEGT. Trimming at V came to 2 bases and at J to 0 bases, leaving 16 bases not matched to a gene. This CDR3 comprises 21 residues. CDR3 nucleotides: TGTGCCAGCAGTTACCCGACCGGGACTAGCGGACTTCAATTTAGCACAGATACGCAGTATTTT. It codes for CASSYPTGTSGLQFSTDTQYF.

The rearrangement links TRBV6-5 to TRBJ2-5; D is undetermined. The CDR3 is 13 amino acids. Looked up from germline, CDR1 is MNHEY and CDR2 is SVGAGI. The germline V and J ends were trimmed by 2 bases and 4 bases, with 8 bases remaining between them. The CDR3 spells CASSYLGVETQYF. CDR3 nucleotides: TGTGCCAGCAGTTACCTGGGCGTAGAGACCCAGTACTTC.

This clone showed up just once. The chain is built from TRBV30 and TRBJ1-1, with D possibly being TRBD1 (5 bases). From germline, CDR1 is GTSNPN and CDR2 SVGIG (reference sequence). The CDR3 extends over 14 amino acids. V was trimmed by 0 bases and J by 4 bases, leaving 12 bases between them. The CDR3: CAWSVVGLSTEAFF. In DNA, the CDR3 is TGTGCCTGGAGTGTGGTGGGGCTGAGCACTGAAGCTTTCTTT.

The chain uses TRBV27 and TRBJ1-1; TRBD1 might be the D (5 bases). The CDR3 is 14 amino acids. Trimming left V 1 base short and J 5 bases short, with 11 bases between. Germline CDR1 reads MNHEY; CDR2 reads SMNVEV (reference sequence). The CDR3 loop is CASSLYFRGTEAFF. The CDR3 nucleotides read TGTGCCAGCAGTTTATATTTTCGGGGGACTGAAGCTTTCTTT.

This clone appeared once. The CDR3 nucleotides read TGTGCCAGCAGCTTAGGGATAGCAGGGGGACGAAACACCATATATTTT. Translation: CASSLGIAGGRNTIYF. The genes are TRBV11-3 and TRBJ1-3; TRBD1 aligns across 7 bases. The CDR3 spans 16 residues. Trimming at V came to 1 base and at J to 5 bases, leaving 8 bases not matched to a gene. Per the germline V gene, CDR1 is SGHNT and CDR2 is YENEEA.